This entry lists 12 T cell receptor beta chains sequenced from one sample in a study of blood T cell repertoires in COVID-19 (dated by TCRdb to 2019 to 2021). Library creation used the immunoSEQ multiplex PCR assay. TCRdb took over this immuneACCESS table, retaining in-frame rearrangements with V and J assigned. Such tables are incomplete; in checked studies, under half of the missing clones stem from an unresolved V gene, and the remainder is unexplained. The sample profile shows around 84,000 clones; around nine tenths of them were found once. 7.5% to 9.5% of the sample comes from the top ten. Material for sequencing was peripheral blood. The receptor set was obtained from a man at least 80 years old with active or convalescent COVID-19.

The chain combines TRBV5-1 with TRBJ1-1; D is unresolved. Looked up from germline, CDR1 is SGHRS and CDR2 is YFSETQ. The CDR3 consists of 13 residues. V was shortened by 4 bases and J by 1 base, with 8 bases between the two germline ends. DNA for the CDR3: TGCGCCAGCAGCCTGGAAGCGAACACTGAAGCTTTCTTT. Residues: CASSLEANTEAFF.

This clone was seen only a few times. The chain recombines TRBV19 with TRBJ1-2; TRBD1 aligns across 10 bases. The CDR3 totals 18 residues. V was pared by 4 bases and J by 7 bases, with 18 bases of the junction left unmatched. Germline CDR1 LNHDA, CDR2 SQIVND (reference sequence). This CDR3 reads CASSTVPGQGSGRGGYTF. As DNA, the CDR3 is TGTGCCAGTAGTACGGTCCCGGGACAGGGGTCGGGACGAGGTGGCTACACCTTC.

The rearrangement links TRBV27 to TRBJ2-1; 7 bases map to TRBD2. V shed 6 bases, J shed 3 bases, and the junction held 5 bases outside the gene matches. This CDR3 is built from 14 residues. CDR1 and CDR2 (germline): MNHEY, SMNVEV (reference sequence). The chain's CDR3 is CASSSGTNYNEQFF. CDR3 nucleotide sequence: TGTGCCAGCAGCTCCGGGACTAACTACAATGAGCAGTTCTTC.

This clone has a single count. The rearrangement joins TRBV28 to TRBJ2-6; 10 positions match TRBD1. The CDR3 sequence is 19 residues long. Losses at the gene ends were 6 bases for V and 2 bases for J; bases not matched to a gene: 13. Per germline, CDR1 MDHEN and CDR2 SYDVKM. The CDR3 DNA follows: TGTGCCAGCAGCCAAGGGGACAGGGGCCTTTTTGCTGGGGCCAACGTCCTGACTTTC. The encoded protein is CASSQGDRGLFAGANVLTF.

This chain uses TRBV11-2 with TRBJ1-1, with D hard to call. V shed 5 bases and J shed 1 base, with 8 bases lying between them. Germline V gene sequence: CDR1 SGHAT, CDR2 FQNNGV. CDR3 length: 13 residues. The CDR3 region is CASSRTRNTEAFF. The CDR3 nucleotides read TGTGCCAGCAGCCGCACGAGGAACACTGAAGCTTTCTTT.

The CDR3 DNA reads as TGTGCCAGCAGCTTACACCGGGACAGGGTCGGGGAGCTGTTTTTT. It yields the protein CASSLHRDRVGELFF. The chain has TRBV11-2 and TRBJ2-2, with 9 bases matching TRBD1. CDR1 is SGHAT, CDR2 FQNNGV, per germline. The CDR3 is 15 residues long. The ends lost 2 bases at V and 7 bases at J; junction bases unmatched: 5.

The rearrangement uses TRBV3-1 (or the pseudogene TRBV3-2) and TRBJ2-2, with 7 positions matching TRBD1. V shed 1 base, J shed 1 base, and the junction held 3 bases outside the gene matches. The V gene's germline CDR1 is LGHDT and CDR2 YNNKEL (reference sequence). The CDR3 runs 16 residues. CDR3 protein: CASSQAGTVNTGELFF. The CDR3 region has the DNA TGTGCCAGCAGCCAAGCCGGGACAGTGAACACCGGGGAGCTGTTTTTT.

This sequence joins TRBV11-3 and TRBJ1-1, with unresolved D. The CDR3 loop spans 13 amino acids. V gave up 1 base and J gave up 6 bases, with 9 bases separating them. Looked up from germline, CDR1 is SGHNT and CDR2 is YENEEA. The CDR3 sequence: CASSLGAQAEAFF. The CDR3 coding sequence is TGTGCCAGCAGCTTAGGGGCGCAAGCTGAAGCTTTCTTT.

Only one count was recorded for this clone. The V call is TRBV28, the J call TRBJ2-3; TRBD2 aligns across 9 bases. The V gene end was trimmed by 7 bases and the J gene end by 0 bases; junction bases not matched to a gene: 8. From germline, CDR1 is MDHEN and CDR2 SYDVKM. This CDR3 is built from 16 residues. CDR3 region: CASKSGGITSTDTQYF. DNA for the CDR3: TGTGCCAGCAAAAGCGGGGGGATAACTAGCACAGATACGCAGTATTTT.

V usage is TRBV5-1 and J usage is TRBJ2-3, with TRBD2 matching 8 bases. CDR1 is SGHRS and CDR2 is YFSETQ in the germline V gene. J was trimmed by 4 bases and V by 4 bases; bases with no gene match: 14. The CDR3 is made up of 17 amino acids. Here the CDR3 reads CASSPLRGGAGSDTQYF. DNA for the CDR3: TGCGCCAGCAGCCCCCTTCGGGGGGGGGCCGGTTCAGATACGCAGTATTTT.

This rearrangement joins TRBV30 to TRBJ1-4; the D gene is possibly TRBD1 (5 bases). The CDR3 runs to 12 residues. The germline V gene has CDR1 GTSNPN and CDR2 SVGIG (reference sequence). Trimming removed 5 bases at V and 6 bases at J, with 10 bases between. CDR3 region: CAWGRGDEKLFF. CDR3 in DNA: TGTGCCTGGGGCCGGGGGGATGAAAAACTGTTTTTT.

This chain links TRBV19 with TRBJ2-1; tentatively, D is TRBD2 (6 bases). Germline CDR1 reads LNHDA; CDR2 reads SQIVND (reference sequence). This CDR3 region has 15 residues. The V and J ends lost 3 bases and 2 bases respectively, with 11 bases between them. DNA of the CDR3: TGTGCCAGTAGTATGGCTAGCGTAGCCTACAATGAGCAGTTCTTC. This gives the protein CASSMASVAYNEQFF. Supplemented by reference TRBV19 and TRBJ2-1, the full variable domain reads DGGITQSPKYLFRKEGQNVTLSCEQNLNHDAMYWYRQDPGQGLRLIYYSQIVNDFQKGDIAEGYSVSREKKESFPLTVTSAQKNPTAFYLCASSMASVAYNEQFFGPGTRLTVL.